Following are 15 T cell receptor beta chains from one sample sequenced in a study of cytomegalovirus exposure and HLA in healthy donors. The PCR contained 60 Vbeta and 13 Jbeta primers. Repertoires were generated with immunoSEQ multiplex PCR, while TCRdb's copy carries only in-frame clones and drops some. The table lists about 120,000 clones, 70% to 80% of them singletons, with approximately 4% in the top ten. What was sequenced was PBMCs. Receptor source: a middle-aged man in good health and CMV-seropositive.

The chain has TRBV6-6 and TRBJ1-4, with D possibly being TRBD1 (6 bases). Germline V gene sequence: CDR1 MNHNY, CDR2 SVGAGI (reference sequence). This CDR3 spans 14 amino acids. V was cut by 6 bases and J by 5 bases, with 13 bases left in between. The DNA of the CDR3 is TGTGCCAGCAGAGACGGACAGCGAAATGAAAAACTGTTTTTT. This sequence encodes CASRDGQRNEKLFF.

The chain recombines TRBV6-1 with TRBJ1-1; possibly TRBD1 for D (6 bases). Trimming took off 3 bases at V and 4 bases at J, with 15 bases between the two ends. The CDR3 totals 15 residues. The germline CDR1 and CDR2 sequences are MNHNS and SASEGT. The chain's CDR3 is CASSDYQGIGTEAFF. As DNA, the CDR3 is TGTGCCAGCAGTGATTACCAGGGGATCGGCACTGAAGCTTTCTTT.

This clone was counted once. The chain recombines TRBV7-7 with TRBJ2-1; 8 bases agree with TRBD2. The length of the CDR3 is 14 residues. The germline gives CDR1 SSHAT, CDR2 FNYEAQ (reference sequence). Germline trimming cut 3 bases from V and 8 bases from J; bases unmatched to any gene: 6. The CDR3: CASSLGTSRDEQFF. In DNA form, the CDR3 reads TGTGCCAGCAGCTTGGGGACTAGTCGGGATGAGCAGTTCTTC.

The chain recombines TRBV7-2 with TRBJ1-5, with 7 bases lining up with TRBD1. The CDR3 consists of 14 residues. Germline V gives CDR1 SGHTA, CDR2 FQGNSA. The V and J ends lost 5 bases and 3 bases, in that order; junction bases with no gene match: 4. The CDR3 coding sequence is TGTGCCAGCAGCCAAGGGGGCCCCAATCAGCCCCAGCATTTT. Translated, it gives CASSQGGPNQPQHF.

The count of this clone is one. The chain combines TRBV27 with TRBJ1-6, with 7 bases that match TRBD1. The CDR3 is 15 residues long. Germline values: CDR1 MNHEY, CDR2 SMNVEV (reference sequence). Trimming at V came to 4 bases and at J to 9 bases, leaving 9 bases not matched to a gene. DNA for the CDR3: TGTGCCAGCAGTTCTCCTAGACAGGGAAGTTCACCCCTCCACTTT. This gives the protein CASSSPRQGSSPLHF.

The CDR3 sequence: CASSEMVCSDARSGNTIYF. In DNA form, the CDR3 reads TGCGCCAGCAGTGAGATGGTTTGTAGCGACGCGCGCTCTGGAAACACCATATATTTT. V and J are TRBV10-1 and TRBJ1-3; D ambiguous. The CDR3 is made up of 19 amino acids. From germline, CDR1 is WNHNN and CDR2 SYGVQD (reference sequence). The V and J ends lost 2 bases and 0 bases respectively, with 20 bases between them.

This clone has just a few counts. J is TRBJ1-2 and V is TRBV11-2; 7 positions match TRBD1. The CDR3 loop spans 16 amino acids. Germline CDR1 and CDR2: SGHAT and FQNNGV. The junction had 4 bases not matched to a gene; V was cut back by 0 bases and J by 0 bases. CDR3 in amino acids: CASSLEGGSTNYGYTF. CDR3 sequence (DNA): TGTGCCAGCAGCTTAGAAGGGGGCAGTACTAACTATGGCTACACCTTC.

The rearrangement links TRBV2 to TRBJ2-2; D perhaps matches TRBD2 (6 bases). Deletions cut 4 bases from V and 3 bases from J, with 12 bases between. There are 15 residues in the CDR3. Germline loops: CDR1 SNHLY, CDR2 FYNNEI. The DNA for the CDR3 is TGTGCCAGCAGTGCGGTAGCGGCGCACACCGGGGAGCTGTTTTTT. The encoded protein is CASSAVAAHTGELFF. The whole variable domain, remainder taken from reference TRBV2 and TRBJ2-2, is EPEVTQTPSHQVTQMGQEVILRCVPISNHLYFYWYRQILGQKVEFLVSFYNNEISEKSEIFDDQFSVERPDGSNFTLKIRSTKLEDSAMYFCASSAVAAHTGELFFGEGSRLTVL.

This chain links TRBV11-3 with TRBJ2-7; D may be TRBD1 (6 bases). V was shortened by 1 base and J by 5 bases, with 6 bases between the two germline ends. The CDR3 is 12 residues long. Germline CDR1 SGHNT, CDR2 YENEEA. Here the CDR3 DNA reads TGTGCCAGCAGCTTAGGGGACAACGAGCAGTACTTC. Translating gives CASSLGDNEQYF.

The chain is built from TRBV5-6 and TRBJ2-1; a weak D match, TRBD1 (5 bases). Germline CDR1 reads SGHDT; CDR2 reads YYEEEE. Trimming stripped 6 bases from V and 4 bases from J, with 11 bases between. This CDR3 comprises 13 residues. The CDR3 nucleotides are TGTGCCAGCACCCAATACAGGTACAATGAGCAGTTCTTC. It translates to CASTQYRYNEQFF.

V is TRBV25-1 and J is TRBJ2-3; possibly TRBD2 for D (6 bases). V lost 7 bases and J 5 bases, leaving 10 bases between the germline ends. The CDR3 sequence is 12 residues long. Germline V gene lookup returns CDR1 MGHDK and CDR2 SYGVNS. The CDR3: CASNVSGDTQYF. The CDR3 DNA sequence: TGTGCCAGCAACGTTAGCGGAGATACGCAGTATTTT.

A single count supports this clone. A junction boundary mismatches the germline segment, possibly from a read error. The rearrangement uses TRBV7-7 and TRBJ2-1; 9 positions agree with TRBD2. This CDR3 spans 15 amino acids. The germline CDR1 and CDR2 sequences are SSHAT and FNYEAQ (reference sequence). CDR3 in amino acids: CASSRASGAYNEQFF. The CDR3 DNA reads as TGTGCTAGCAGCCGGGCTAGCGGGGCGTACAATGAGCAGTTCTTC.

V and J are TRBV28 and TRBJ1-5; D remains ambiguous. Germline V gene sequence: CDR1 MDHEN, CDR2 SYDVKM. The CDR3 is 14 amino acids. V shed 5 bases and J shed 4 bases, with 12 bases lying between them. The CDR3 is CASSQPQVNQPQHF. CDR3 DNA sequence: TGTGCCAGCAGTCAACCACAAGTAAATCAGCCCCAGCATTTT.

This rearrangement joins TRBV5-4 to TRBJ2-3; D is perhaps TRBD2 (5 bases). This CDR3 comprises 14 residues. CDR1 and CDR2 (germline): SGHNT, YYREEE (reference sequence). V dropped 4 bases and J dropped 2 bases, with 11 bases sitting between them. The CDR3 region has the DNA TGTGCCAGCAGCCCGGGGTCAAACACAGATACGCAGTATTTT. This sequence encodes CASSPGSNTDTQYF. Complete variable domain (other parts from reference TRBV5-4 and TRBJ2-3): ETGVTQSPTHLIKTRGQQVTLRCSSQSGHNTVSWYQQALGQGPQFIFQYYREEENGRGNFPPRFSGLQFPNYSSELNVNALELDDSALYLCASSPGSNTDTQYFGPGTRLTVL.

This clone was found once. The chain has TRBV19 and TRBJ2-3, with TRBD2 matching over 8 bases. V was pared by 9 bases and J by 6 bases, with 8 bases of the junction left unmatched. The CDR3 has 13 residues. The V gene's germline CDR1 is LNHDA and CDR2 SQIVND (reference sequence). This chain's CDR3 is CASSSGRPDTQYF. CDR3 nucleotide sequence: TGTGCCAGCTCGAGCGGGAGACCCGATACGCAGTATTTT.